Below are 20 T cell receptor beta chains sequenced from a single sample in a study of blood T cells in healthy people across ages (dated by TCRdb to the mid-2010s). Library generation was performed with 5' RACE. The listed sequencing device is Illumina HiSeq 2500. The second PCR ran for about 7 to 11 cycles and used a J-beta primer mix along with a sample-barcoded 5' primer. Through fastp at Q25 and MiXCR, TCRdb rebuilt clones from the public reads, retaining in-frame beta chains. Rows are combined by CDR3 protein, so each entry shows the most common genes and DNA. In this sample the table shows about 1 million distinct CDR3 sequences, under 55% of which occur a single time. 18% of the sample rests with the top ten. Material for sequencing was blood. The receptors were sampled from a woman aged 55 to 70 in good health.

The chain carries TRBV7-9 and TRBJ2-1; 7 bases align to TRBD2. Trimming took 4 bases from V and 7 from J; bases not matched to a gene: 10. CDR3 length: 15 amino acids. Germline values: CDR1 SEHNR, CDR2 FQNEAQ (reference sequence). The CDR3, as DNA: TGTGCCAGCAGCTCCCCGGCGGACGGGAGGAATGAGCAGTTCTTC. Translating gives CASSSPADGRNEQFF.

This clonotype was detected once. The J gene is TRBJ2-7, the V gene TRBV6-6; D might be TRBD1 (6 bases). V was pared by 2 bases and J by 4 bases, with 15 bases between. Germline V CDR1 and CDR2: MNHNY, SVGAGI (reference sequence). There are 15 residues in the CDR3. The CDR3 coding sequence is TGTGCCAGCAGTTACGCCCAGGGACAAGGGTACGAGCAGTACTTC. Amino acid sequence: CASSYAQGQGYEQYF.

V gene TRBV12-5 combines with J gene TRBJ2-7; 7 bases line up with TRBD2. Germline V gene lookup returns CDR1 LGHNT and CDR2 FRNRAP. V was clipped by 5 bases and J by 0 bases; unmatched bases: 7. The CDR3 is 15 residues long. DNA for the CDR3: TGTGCTAGTGGTCATAGCGGGTCAAGCTCCTACGAGCAGTACTTC. Translating it yields CASGHSGSSSYEQYF. The variable domain in full, completed from reference TRBV12-5 and TRBJ2-7, reads DARVTQTPRHKVTEMGQEVTMRCQPILGHNTVFWYRQTMMQGLELLAYFRNRAPLDDSGMPKDRFSAEMPDATLATLKIQPSEPRDSAVYFCASGHSGSSSYEQYFGPGTRLTVT.

This chain joins TRBV7-9 and TRBJ1-1; D perhaps matches TRBD1 (5 bases). The CDR3 totals 15 residues. In germline, CDR1 is SEHNR, CDR2 FQNEAQ (reference sequence). The V end lost 1 base, the J end lost 9 bases, and 18 bases lay between the germline ends. This CDR3 is CASSLGGATTSQAFF. Written as DNA, the CDR3 is TGTGCCAGCAGCTTAGGAGGGGCCACAACATCGCAAGCTTTCTTT.

In this sample, this clonotype turned up a few times. The rearrangement links TRBV12-5 to TRBJ2-4; 9 nucleotides align to TRBD1. Germline V gene sequence: CDR1 LGHNT, CDR2 FRNRAP. The CDR3 is 15 amino acids. V shed 5 bases, J shed 2 bases, and the junction held 4 bases outside the gene matches. CDR3 loop: CASGPGTGSKNIQYF. CDR3 sequence (DNA): TGTGCTAGTGGTCCCGGGACAGGGTCCAAAAACATTCAGTACTTC.

The V call is TRBV12-3 or TRBV12-4, the J call TRBJ2-1; D is ambiguous. V gave up 5 bases and J gave up 6 bases, with 14 bases separating them. This CDR3 contains 14 residues. CDR3 nucleotides: TGTGCCAGCAGTCCCTCGTCGGTATCCAATGAGCAGTTCTTC. Its protein product is CASSPSSVSNEQFF.

The rearrangement uses TRBV7-9 and TRBJ1-4; 10 nucleotides agree with TRBD1. CDR1 and CDR2 from the germline V gene are SEHNR and FQNEAQ (reference sequence). This CDR3 is 13 amino acids long. The CDR3 loop is CGTGGSTNEKLFF. The CDR3 nucleotides read TGTGGGACAGGGGGATCTACTAATGAAAAACTGTTTTTT.

This clonotype was observed a handful of times. The chain couples TRBV7-9 to TRBJ2-4, with 7 bases identical to TRBD1. The J call may be faulty, since TRBJ2-5 better matches the DNA end. There are 13 residues in the CDR3. Per the germline V gene, CDR1 is SEHNR and CDR2 is FQNEAQ (reference sequence). CDR3 sequence reads: CASRRQGIETQYF. The CDR3 nucleotides read TGTGCCAGCAGGCGACAGGGTATAGAGACCCAGTACTTC.

This clonotype was seen once. The chain uses TRBV30 and TRBJ2-1; 9 bases match TRBD2. Per germline, CDR1 GTSNPN and CDR2 SVGIG (reference sequence). The CDR3 spans 15 residues. Unmatched junction bases numbered 10, after V lost 4 bases and J lost 6 bases. The CDR3: CAWKGPGLAGNEQFF. The CDR3 DNA is TGTGCCTGGAAGGGACCGGGACTAGCTGGCAATGAGCAGTTCTTC. Complete variable domain (other parts from reference TRBV30 and TRBJ2-1): SQTIHQWPATLVQPVGSPLSLECTVEGTSNPNLYWYRQAAGRGLQLLFYSVGIGQISSEVPQNLSASRPQDRQFILSSKKLLLSDSGFYLCAWKGPGLAGNEQFFGPGTRLTVL.

This chain links TRBV5-5 with TRBJ1-6; TRBD1 matches 7 bases. This CDR3 comprises 16 residues. Germline values: CDR1 SGHKS, CDR2 YYEKEE (reference sequence). V shed 6 bases, J shed 7 bases, and the junction held 13 bases outside the gene matches. The CDR3 loop is CASTTGASRGNSPLHF. The CDR3, as DNA: TGTGCCAGCACCACGGGCGCATCCAGGGGGAATTCACCCCTCCACTTT.

This chain connects TRBV6-2 or TRBV6-3 to TRBJ2-3; the D call may be TRBD1 or TRBD2 (7 bases each). In germline, CDR1 is MNHEY, CDR2 SVGEGT. This CDR3 contains 20 residues. V was clipped by 5 bases and J by 2 bases, with 29 bases between them. The CDR3 DNA follows: TGTGCCAGCAGTCCCCGACAGGGAGGCCTAGCGGCCTTTCTCACAGATACGCAGTATTTT. Its translation is CASSPRQGGLAAFLTDTQYF.

There are many counts of this clonotype. This CDR3 reads CASSQGQRTHNEQFF. The CDR3 DNA is TGCGCCAGCAGCCAGGGACAGCGAACCCACAATGAGCAGTTCTTC. This sequence joins TRBV4-1 and TRBJ2-1; 7 nucleotides align to TRBD1. Trimming took 3 bases from V and 5 from J; bases not matched to a gene: 7. This CDR3 is 15 amino acids long. Looked up from germline, CDR1 is MGHRA and CDR2 is YSYEKL.

In nucleotides, the CDR3 is TGTGCCAGCAGCCCGAGCGACCCAAGCTCCTACGAGCAGTACTTC. Translation: CASSPSDPSSYEQYF. V usage is TRBV6-5 and J usage is TRBJ2-7; D uncertain. The length of the CDR3 is 15 residues. Trimming removed 6 bases from V and 0 bases from J, with 15 bases in between. Germline assignment: CDR1 MNHEY and CDR2 SVGAGI.

This chain uses TRBV6-2 or TRBV6-3 with TRBJ2-5, with 13 bases identical to TRBD2. The last part of the DNA fits TRBJ2-7 better; the J call may be wrong. The CDR3 has 15 residues. Germline CDR1 and CDR2: MNHEY and SVGEGT. The DNA for the CDR3 is TGTGCCAGCAGACCGAGGACTAGCGGGGGCCACGAGCAGTACTTC. Its translation is CASRPRTSGGHEQYF.

V usage is TRBV5-1 and J usage is TRBJ2-5, with D possibly matching TRBD2 (7 bases). Trimming pared 4 bases from V and 5 bases from J, leaving 15 bases between. The CDR3 runs to 14 residues. Germline V gene data show CDR1 as SGHRS and CDR2 as YFSETQ. CDR3 loop: CASSPDSGGETQYF. Here the CDR3 DNA reads TGCGCCAGCAGCCCAGACTCGGGGGGCGAGACCCAGTACTTC.

The rearrangement links TRBV7-9 to TRBJ1-1; tentative D call: TRBD1 (5 bases). CDR1 is SEHNR, CDR2 FQNEAQ, per germline (reference sequence). The CDR3 spans 14 residues. Trimming took 2 bases from V and 4 from J, leaving 11 bases between them. In DNA form, the CDR3 reads TGTGCCAGCAGCTTAAGGGACCGGGGCACTGAAGCTTTCTTT. It is translated as CASSLRDRGTEAFF.

The V gene is TRBV5-1, the J gene TRBJ2-7; TRBD1 might be the D (5 bases). V was pared by 4 bases and J by 2 bases, with 16 bases between. This CDR3 spans 15 amino acids. CDR1 is SGHRS and CDR2 is YFSETQ in the germline V gene. This chain's CDR3 is CASSQSPDTAYEQYF. CDR3 nucleotides: TGCGCCAGCAGCCAAAGCCCGGACACCGCCTACGAGCAGTACTTC.

This chain joins TRBV11-3 and TRBJ2-5, with D perhaps TRBD1 (6 bases). The V end was cut by 4 bases, the J end by 4 bases, with 19 bases between. This CDR3 is 16 amino acids long. CDR1 is SGHNT, CDR2 YENEEA, per germline. CDR3 bases: TGTGCCAGCAGCTCAAGCTCGGACAGAGGGGGAGAGACCCAGTACTTC. Encoded protein: CASSSSSDRGGETQYF.

CDR3 sequence: CSARPTGRETQYF. In nucleotides, the CDR3 is TGCAGTGCTAGACCAACAGGGCGCGAGACCCAGTACTTC. The genes are TRBV20-1 and TRBJ2-7, with a tentative D call TRBD1 (6 bases). Judging by the DNA end, TRBJ2-5 fits better; the J call may be wrong. Germline lookup yields CDR1 DFQATT and CDR2 SNEGSKA (reference sequence). CDR3 length equals 13 residues.

The genes are TRBV5-1 and TRBJ1-1, with D maybe TRBD1 (6 bases). V lost 4 bases, J lost 1 base, and 17 bases lay in between. The CDR3 runs 16 residues. Germline-derived CDR1 and CDR2 are SGHRS and YFSETQ. In nucleotides, the CDR3 is TGCGCCAGCAGCCTGGGGGCCTCGGGACGGAACACTGAAGCTTTCTTT. It translates to CASSLGASGRNTEAFF.